These T cell receptor beta chains were read from a single sample in a study of T cell changes during pregnancy in multiple sclerosis. The method was immunoSEQ multiplex PCR; TCRdb's version includes in-frame clones alone and lacks a portion of them. The sample carries 85,000 to 90,000 clones, more than 85% recorded once. Sequenced here: peripheral blood, sampled in the first trimester of pregnancy. The receptors were gathered from a female donor in good health, enrolled as a control in a pregnancy study. Each CDR3 is given with its conserved first and last residue. The D gene is left open where the match is weak. Only part of the rows carry a size: once, few, many, or a class if the clone is expanded.

cdr3_aa | cdr3_nt | v_call | d_call | j_call | clone_size
CATSRGRQGETQYF | TGTGCCACCAGCAGGGGAAGACAGGGAGAGACCCAGTACTTC | TRBV15 | TRBD1 | TRBJ2-5 | few
CASSTGTAGTTNEKLFF | TGTGCCAGCAGCACCGGGACAGCCGGAACAACTAATGAAAAACTGTTTTTT | TRBV7-2 | TRBD1 | TRBJ1-4 | -
CASSYGAGLGQPQHF | TGTGCCAGCAGTTACGGTGCAGGTTTGGGTCAGCCCCAGCATTTT | TRBV6-6 | - | TRBJ1-5 | -
CATLQTSGGAGEQFF | TGTGCCACCCTCCAAACTAGCGGGGGGGCCGGTGAGCAGTTCTTC | TRBV2 | TRBD2 | TRBJ2-1 | once
CASSLDRGGRNTIYF | TGTGCCAGCAGCTTGGATCGGGGAGGGAGAAACACCATATATTTT | TRBV5-8 | - | TRBJ1-3 | once
CASSLRTATYEQYF | TGTGCCAGCAGCCTCAGGACAGCTACCTACGAGCAGTACTTC | TRBV7-8 | - | TRBJ2-7 | -
CASSSSPTGHSNQPQHF | TGTGCCAGCAGCTCTTCCCCCACAGGTCATAGCAATCAGCCCCAGCATTTT | TRBV7-8 | - | TRBJ1-5 | -
CASSQGQFTYEQYF | TGTGCCAGCAGCCAAGGACAGTTCACCTACGAGCAGTACTTC | TRBV14 | - | TRBJ2-7 | -
CASSIHSNQPQHF | TGTGCCAGCAGCATTCATAGCAATCAGCCCCAGCATTTT | TRBV9 | - | TRBJ1-5 | -
CASSPPGQAYEQYF | TGTGCCAGCTCACCACCGGGGCAGGCCTACGAGCAGTACTTC | TRBV18 | - | TRBJ2-7 | -
CATSSRTAATNEKLFF | TGTGCCACCAGCTCCCGGACAGCTGCAACTAATGAAAAACTGTTTTTT | TRBV15 | - | TRBJ1-4 | -
CASSQDLKQPQHF | TGCGCCAGCAGCCAAGATCTAAAACAGCCCCAGCATTTT | TRBV4-3 | - | TRBJ1-5 | -
CASNPPWQGNYGYTF | TGTGCCAGCAACCCCCCGTGGCAGGGTAACTATGGCTACACCTTC | TRBV28 | - | TRBJ1-2 | -
CASSQDPRQGRGTEAFF | TGTGCCAGCAGCCAAGACCCCAGACAGGGACGTGGGACTGAAGCTTTCTTT | TRBV14 | TRBD1 | TRBJ1-1 | -
CASSVGAGVTNEKLFF | TGTGCCAGCAGCGTGGGGGCGGGTGTAACTAATGAAAAACTGTTTTTT | TRBV9 | - | TRBJ1-4 | once
CAISERPGESNGYTF | TGTGCCATCAGTGAGCGGCCAGGGGAGAGTAATGGCTACACCTTC | TRBV10-3 | - | TRBJ1-2 | many
CASSLKGTGPQETQYF | TGTGCCAGCAGCTTAAAGGGGACAGGCCCTCAAGAGACCCAGTACTTC | TRBV7-3 | TRBD1 | TRBJ2-5 | -